These 14 T cell receptor beta chains were all obtained from the same sample, sequenced in a study of identical twins. TCRdb passed the 5' RACE reads through MiXCR, listing each CDR3 protein once. This repertoire shows roughly 230,000 distinct CDR3 sequences, about 8% found once; its top ten account for less than 4%. These data also featured in a second study, about yellow fever vaccine responses in identical twins.

Sample: CD8+ T cells sorted from blood. Source of these receptors: a woman aged 18-29 years in good health.

This clonotype was counted between two and nine times. The V and J genes are TRBV4-2 and TRBJ1-6; 8 positions match TRBD1. From germline, CDR1 is LGHNA and CDR2 YNFKEQ. The V segment lost 3 bases and the J segment 7 bases; nucleotides outside the gene matches: 5. The CDR3 spans 15 residues. Here the CDR3 reads CASSQLQGDNSPLHF. CDR3 DNA: TGTGCCAGCAGCCAGCTACAGGGGGACAATTCACCCCTCCACTTT.

This clonotype was recorded at least ten times. The chain employs TRBV7-9 and TRBJ2-7; D is undetermined. There are 13 residues in the CDR3. Germline loops: CDR1 SEHNR, CDR2 FQNEAQ (reference sequence). Trimming left V 3 bases short and J 2 bases short, with 8 bases between. CDR3 nucleotide sequence: TGTGCCAGCAGCTTCAACAGCCCCTACGAGCAGTACTTC. It translates to CASSFNSPYEQYF.

This clonotype was detected ten times or more. V gene TRBV20-1 combines with J gene TRBJ2-1; no clear D. V was trimmed by 1 base and J by 11 bases, leaving 6 bases between them. Germline CDR1 and CDR2: DFQATT and SNEGSKA (reference sequence). The CDR3 is 10 amino acids. CDR3 sequence reads: CSARAPQQFF. The CDR3 nucleotides read TGCAGTGCTAGAGCCCCCCAGCAGTTCTTC.

This sequence joins TRBV9 and TRBJ2-1; 11 positions agree with TRBD2. The CDR3 runs 16 residues. From germline, CDR1 is SGDLS and CDR2 YYNGEE. The J segment lost 2 bases and the V segment lost 6 bases, leaving 7 bases of the junction unmatched. The CDR3: CASTKSSGRTYNEQFF. CDR3 coding DNA: TGTGCCAGCACAAAATCTAGCGGGAGGACCTACAATGAGCAGTTCTTC. Drawing the rest from reference TRBV9 and TRBJ2-1, the complete variable domain is DSGVTQTPKHLITATGQRVTLRCSPRSGDLSVYWYQQSLDQGLQFLIQYYNGEERAKGNILERFSAQQFPDLHSELNLSSLELGDSALYFCASTKSSGRTYNEQFFGPGTRLTVL.

This chain connects TRBV7-9 to TRBJ2-7; TRBD1 matches 8 bases. CDR1 SEHNR and CDR2 FQNEAQ come from the germline V gene (reference sequence). The CDR3 has 13 amino acids. With 3 bases clipped from V and 3 bases from J, the junction kept 1 base outside the gene matches. CDR3: CASSFTGGYEQYF. For the CDR3, the DNA is TGTGCCAGCAGCTTCACAGGGGGCTACGAGCAGTACTTC.

This clonotype has just a few counts. The chain recombines TRBV7-9 with TRBJ2-3; D unclear. This CDR3 comprises 13 residues. The V end lost 1 base, the J end lost 2 bases, and 4 bases lay between the germline ends. Germline assignment: CDR1 SEHNR and CDR2 FQNEAQ (reference sequence). For the CDR3, the DNA is TGTGCCAGCAGCTTAGAGATCACAGATACGCAGTATTTT. It encodes CASSLEITDTQYF.

This chain joins TRBV4-1 and TRBJ1-1; tentative D call: TRBD1 (6 bases). Per germline, CDR1 MGHRA and CDR2 YSYEKL. V lost 4 bases and J 4 bases, leaving 22 bases between the germline ends. This CDR3 has 17 amino acids. Here the CDR3 DNA reads TGCGCCAGCAGCCCCAGGCCTCCAGGGGATGATGGCACTGAAGCTTTCTTT. This gives the protein CASSPRPPGDDGTEAFF.

This clonotype was observed a few times. This chain connects TRBV9 to TRBJ1-1, with no clear D. The CDR3 covers 13 residues. CDR1 and CDR2 from the germline V gene are SGDLS and YYNGEE. Trimming took 0 bases from V and 6 from J, leaving 9 bases between them. Here the CDR3 DNA reads TGTGCCAGCAGCGTAGTCCCCGGGCCTGAAGCTTTCTTT. This codes for CASSVVPGPEAFF.

In its sample, this clonotype was seen many times. CDR3 nucleotide sequence: TGTGCCAGCAGCCCGGGACAGGGGGCCTACAATGAGCAGTTCTTC. It specifies CASSPGQGAYNEQFF. This chain links TRBV6-2 or TRBV6-3 with TRBJ2-1; TRBD1 aligns across 11 bases. The CDR3 length is 15 residues. CDR1 is MNHEY and CDR2 is SVGEGT in the germline V gene. V lost 6 bases and J lost 2; bases outside the gene matches: 3.

This clonotype has at least ten counts. J is TRBJ2-5 and V is TRBV27; unclear D gene. V was cut by 1 base and J by 6 bases, with 12 bases left in between. CDR3 size: 14 residues. Per germline, CDR1 MNHEY and CDR2 SMNVEV (reference sequence). For the CDR3, the DNA is TGTGCCAGCAGTTTATTCCAGGTTGGGCAGACCCAGTACTTC. Residues: CASSLFQVGQTQYF.

This clonotype came up many times. The genes are TRBV7-9 and TRBJ2-7, with 10 bases matching TRBD1. Looked up from germline, CDR1 is SEHNR and CDR2 is FQNEAQ (reference sequence). The ends lost 5 bases at V and 3 bases at J; junction bases unmatched: 4. The CDR3 covers 14 residues. The CDR3: CASSKTGGHYEQYF. The CDR3 DNA sequence: TGTGCCAGCAGCAAGACAGGGGGCCACTACGAGCAGTACTTC.

The chain's CDR3 is CASSYSRAYEQYF. The CDR3 nucleotides read TGTGCCAGCAGTTACTCAAGGGCTTACGAGCAGTACTTC. The chain combines TRBV6-2 or TRBV6-3 with TRBJ2-7, with D unresolved. V was trimmed by 0 bases and J by 4 bases, leaving 7 bases between them. The CDR3 totals 13 residues. Germline CDR1 is MNHEY and CDR2 is SVGEGT.

The chain links TRBV27 to TRBJ2-3; D uncertain. CDR1 is MNHEY and CDR2 is SMNVEV in the germline V gene (reference sequence). Deletions cut 7 bases from V and 6 bases from J, with 17 bases between. The CDR3 spans 14 residues. CDR3 coding DNA: TGTGCCAGCACCTCGGACCGCTGCCTGGATACGCAGTATTTT. Translation gives CASTSDRCLDTQYF.

This clonotype has at least ten counts. V is TRBV25-1 and J is TRBJ2-7, with a tentative D call TRBD1 (5 bases). The CDR3 covers 14 residues. The germline V gene has CDR1 MGHDK and CDR2 SYGVNS. V lost 0 bases and J 3 bases, leaving 9 bases between the germline ends. For the CDR3, the DNA is TGTGCCAGCAGTGAATACGACAGTATCTACGAGCAGTACTTC. This encodes CASSEYDSIYEQYF.